One and the same sample provided the 19 T cell receptor beta chains below, sequenced in a study of cytomegalovirus exposure and HLA in healthy donors. Vbeta (60) and Jbeta (13) primers were used in the PCR. Data came from immunoSEQ multiplex PCR; TCRdb stores just in-frame clones and leaves some out. The data show approximately 200,000 clones, about 79% seen once. The sample comprised PBMCs. The receptor set was obtained from a boy aged 2 to 10 in good health and CMV-seronegative.

The rearrangement links TRBV13 to TRBJ2-7; a weak D match, TRBD1 (6 bases). Deletions cut 5 bases from V and 3 bases from J, with 11 bases between. The CDR3 consists of 13 residues. Germline V gives CDR1 PRHDT, CDR2 FYEKMQ (reference sequence). DNA for the CDR3: TGTGCCAGCAGCCTTGGACAGTTCTACGAGCAGTACTTC. Its translation is CASSLGQFYEQYF.

The chain has TRBV4-2 and TRBJ2-2, with TRBD2 identical over 9 bases. The germline V gene has CDR1 LGHNA and CDR2 YNFKEQ. The length of the CDR3 is 17 residues. V lost 2 bases and J lost 7; bases outside the gene matches: 11. CDR3 sequence reads: CASSQFLVAGVGGELFF. Written as DNA, the CDR3 is TGTGCCAGCAGCCAATTTTTGGTAGCGGGGGTGGGCGGGGAGCTGTTTTTT.

This clone was seen a few times. The rearrangement links TRBV19 to TRBJ1-6; 8 nucleotides agree with TRBD1. The CDR3 contains 15 residues. The germline CDR1 and CDR2 sequences are LNHDA and SQIVND (reference sequence). The V segment lost 5 bases and the J segment 9 bases; nucleotides outside the gene matches: 9. CDR3 protein: CASSETGGESSPLHF. As DNA, the CDR3 is TGTGCCAGTAGTGAAACAGGGGGGGAAAGTTCACCCCTCCACTTT.

The chain employs TRBV5-8 and TRBJ1-2; a possible D gene is TRBD1 (5 bases). The ends were cut back, 1 base at V and 0 bases at J, with 13 bases in the middle. The CDR3 has 16 residues. CDR1 is SGHTS and CDR2 is YDEGEE in the germline V gene. The CDR3 loop reads CASSLMRREANYGYTF. CDR3 DNA sequence: TGTGCCAGCAGCTTGATGCGCAGGGAGGCTAACTATGGCTACACCTTC.

The chain links TRBV10-3 to TRBJ2-1, with D possibly TRBD2 on 5 matching bases. This CDR3 contains 19 residues. V was pared by 7 bases and J by 0 bases, with 25 bases between. Germline values: CDR1 ENHRY, CDR2 SYGVKD. CDR3 region: CAIKAGISGPKSSYNEQFF. The CDR3 region has the DNA TGTGCCATCAAGGCGGGCATTTCAGGACCTAAAAGCTCCTACAATGAGCAGTTCTTC.

The V gene is TRBV7-9, the J gene TRBJ1-2; D call uncertain. The CDR3 length is 13 residues. Trimming took off 7 bases at V and 4 bases at J, with 13 bases between the two ends. CDR1 and CDR2 (germline): SEHNR, FQNEAQ (reference sequence). In DNA, the CDR3 is TGTGCCAGCACTGGTACAACAATCTATGGCTACACCTTC. Amino acids: CASTGTTIYGYTF.

The genes are TRBV6-1 and TRBJ1-6; 9 bases fit TRBD1. The trim removed 5 bases at V and 7 bases at J, leaving 6 bases unmatched. The CDR3 is 15 amino acids. CDR1 MNHNS and CDR2 SASEGT come from the germline V gene. CDR3 DNA sequence: TGTGCCAGCAGTTCCGGACAGGGGCGAAATTCACCCCTCCACTTT. It translates to CASSSGQGRNSPLHF.

The chain carries TRBV5-1 and TRBJ1-5, with TRBD1 matching 7 bases. Losses at the gene ends were 0 bases for V and 6 bases for J; bases not matched to a gene: 6. The CDR3 sequence is 15 residues long. Germline V gene data show CDR1 as SGHRS and CDR2 as YFSETQ. This CDR3 reads CASSLGEGASQPQHF. CDR3 DNA: TGCGCCAGCAGCTTGGGAGAGGGGGCGAGTCAGCCCCAGCATTTT.

V and J are TRBV7-2 and TRBJ1-2; 9 bases agree with TRBD1. The germline gives CDR1 SGHTA, CDR2 FQGNSA. CDR3 size: 14 residues. V trimming: 3 bases; J trimming: 11 bases; junction bases outside the gene matches: 10. The DNA of the CDR3 is TGTGCCAGCAGCTTGTCCGACAGGGGGTTGTTTTACACCTTC. It yields the protein CASSLSDRGLFYTF.

This clone was picked up one time. The J gene is TRBJ2-5, the V gene TRBV19; 8 bases align to TRBD1. Trimming cost V 5 bases and J 5 bases; bases outside gene matches: 4. Looked up from germline, CDR1 is LNHDA and CDR2 is SQIVND (reference sequence). The CDR3 is 13 amino acids. CDR3 amino acids: CASSAGQVETQYF. The CDR3 nucleotides are TGTGCCAGTAGTGCGGGACAGGTGGAGACCCAGTACTTC. The full variable domain, its missing parts supplied by reference TRBV19 and TRBJ2-5, is DGGITQSPKYLFRKEGQNVTLSCEQNLNHDAMYWYRQDPGQGLRLIYYSQIVNDFQKGDIAEGYSVSREKKESFPLTVTSAQKNPTAFYLCASSAGQVETQYFGPGTRLLVL.

The rearrangement joins TRBV30 to TRBJ1-1; D is possibly TRBD1 (5 bases). Germline-derived CDR1 and CDR2 are GTSNPN and SVGIG (reference sequence). Deletions cut 8 bases from V and 0 bases from J, with 16 bases between. This CDR3 is 14 amino acids long. The CDR3 is CAGLNRPMNTEAFF. For the CDR3, the DNA is TGTGCCGGACTAAACAGGCCAATGAACACTGAAGCTTTCTTT.

This clone has more than one count but fewer than ten. The chain has TRBV6-5 and TRBJ2-2, with 11 bases that match TRBD2. The V segment lost 4 bases and the J segment 3 bases; nucleotides outside the gene matches: 4. There are 16 residues in the CDR3. CDR1 is MNHEY, CDR2 SVGAGI, per germline. The CDR3 nucleotides are TGTGCCAGCAGTTGTACTAGCGGGGGAGACACCGGGGAGCTGTTTTTT. Amino acid sequence: CASSCTSGGDTGELFF.

V and J are TRBV4-2 and TRBJ2-3; 11 bases are shared with TRBD2. The CDR3 has 17 residues. The V and J ends lost 4 bases and 4 bases, in that order; junction bases with no gene match: 10. The germline CDR1 and CDR2 sequences are LGHNA and YNFKEQ. CDR3 DNA: TGTGCCAGCAGCCGCCAACTAGCGGGGGCCAGTTCAGATACGCAGTATTTT. Protein sequence: CASSRQLAGASSDTQYF.

On this clone itself: Mismatch with germline at one junction end may stem from a read error. The rearrangement joins TRBV7-2 to TRBJ2-5, with a tentative D call TRBD2 (7 bases). The germline V gene has CDR1 SGHTA and CDR2 FQGNSA. The CDR3 is 13 residues long. In nucleotides, the CDR3 is TGTGCCAGCAGCTTAGTGGGACTATCCCAGGGGAACTTC. Its translation is CASSLVGLSQGNF.

V gene TRBV2 combines with J gene TRBJ2-1, with D perhaps matching TRBD2 (5 bases). Germline CDR1 SNHLY, CDR2 FYNNEI. V gave up 4 bases and J gave up 0 bases, with 7 bases separating them. This CDR3 is built from 14 residues. CDR3 nucleotides: TGTGCCAGCAGTGCCCGGGGCTCCTACAATGAGCAGTTCTTC. Amino acids: CASSARGSYNEQFF.

The V gene is TRBV11-2, the J gene TRBJ2-6; TRBD1 matches 8 bases. Unmatched junction bases numbered 15, after V lost 5 bases and J lost 3 bases. The CDR3 extends over 19 amino acids. The germline V gene has CDR1 SGHAT and CDR2 FQNNGV. The CDR3 sequence: CASSAEFRDRLIGANVLTF. CDR3 coding DNA: TGTGCCAGCAGCGCAGAATTTCGGGACAGGTTGATTGGGGCCAACGTCCTGACTTTC.

The chain recombines TRBV2 with TRBJ1-2; 10 nucleotides match TRBD1. Germline V gene sequence: CDR1 SNHLY, CDR2 FYNNEI. V lost 4 bases, J lost 7 bases, and 12 bases stayed unmatched. CDR3 size: 16 residues. As DNA, the CDR3 is TGTGCCAGCAGTGCCTTTAGACAGGGGGCGCCAATTGGCTACACCTTC. It yields the protein CASSAFRQGAPIGYTF.

The V call is TRBV7-9, the J call TRBJ1-6; 9 bases are a match to TRBD1. V shed 7 bases and J 6 bases; nucleotides not matched to a gene: 7. The CDR3 spans 15 residues. The germline gives CDR1 SEHNR, CDR2 FQNEAQ (reference sequence). The CDR3 sequence: CASTSKDRGNSPLHF. CDR3 sequence (DNA): TGTGCCAGCACCTCAAAGGACAGGGGTAATTCACCCCTCCACTTT.

V and J are TRBV7-9 and TRBJ2-2, with 7 positions matching TRBD1. This CDR3 is 16 amino acids long. Losses at the gene ends were 5 bases for V and 2 bases for J; bases not matched to a gene: 8. Germline CDR1 reads SEHNR; CDR2 reads FQNEAQ (reference sequence). CDR3 in DNA: TGTGCCAGCAGCCCACGAGGGGGCACTAACACCGGGGAGCTGTTTTTT. Protein sequence: CASSPRGGTNTGELFF.